The T cell receptor (beta chain) described here comes from a study of blood T cell repertoires in COVID-19. Study summary: Acute and convalescent COVID-19 samples came from the United States, Italy and Spain. Sample material is recorded as cDNA or gDNA derived from T cells, B-cell-depleted T cells, or PBMCs.

How the authors handled the data: For nucleated cells, counts were estimated from reference gene primer amplification. Libraries were prepared by immunoSEQ multiplex PCR; TCRdb keeps only in-frame clonotypes and omits some of them. V and J calls and clone size are given by that table; D and trimming were obtained from the DNA. Of about 400,000 clones listed, around 90% were seen once; the top ten hold 0.95% to 1.5%. This clone appeared a single time. The CDR3 is 12 residues long. CDR1 SGHAT and CDR2 FQNNGV come from the germline V gene. Trimming left V 5 bases short and J 2 bases short, with 7 bases between.

The TCR originated in a man between 40 and 49 years old with acute or convalescent COVID-19. The rearrangement joins TRBV11-2 to TRBJ2-7, with TRBD1 as a possible D gene (6 bases). What was sequenced was peripheral blood. CDR3 nucleotides: TGTGCCAGCAGCCAGGGGCCCTACGAGCAGTACTTC. Translating it yields CASSQGPYEQYF.